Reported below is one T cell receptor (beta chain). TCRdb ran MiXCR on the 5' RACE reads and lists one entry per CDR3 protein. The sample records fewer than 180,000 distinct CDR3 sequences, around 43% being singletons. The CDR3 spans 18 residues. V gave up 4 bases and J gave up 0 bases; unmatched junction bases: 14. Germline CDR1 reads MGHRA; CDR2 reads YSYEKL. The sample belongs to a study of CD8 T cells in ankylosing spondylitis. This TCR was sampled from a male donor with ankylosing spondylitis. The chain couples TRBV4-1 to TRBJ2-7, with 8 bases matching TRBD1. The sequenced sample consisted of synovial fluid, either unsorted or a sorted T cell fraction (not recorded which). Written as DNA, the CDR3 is TGCGCCAGCAGCCGGTTGAAAATTGGACAGGGTAGCTCCTACGAGCAGTACTTC. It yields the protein CASSRLKIGQGSSYEQYF.